Below are 16 T cell receptor beta chains sequenced from a single sample in a study of shared clonotypes between healthy human individuals. Assay: immunoSEQ multiplex PCR; the TCRdb copy retains only in-frame clones and omits some. The data show a few hundred thousand clones, just over 75% seen once. Sequencing input: PBMCs. The source of these receptors is a woman aged 35 to 49 in good health. Some clones in this sample may be carry-over from other donors' samples.

This clone turned up a few times. V and J are TRBV13 and TRBJ2-5, with D perhaps matching TRBD1 (5 bases). This CDR3 spans 13 amino acids. Trimming took off 5 bases at V and 2 bases at J, with 9 bases between the two ends. Germline-derived CDR1 and CDR2 are PRHDT and FYEKMQ (reference sequence). The CDR3 region is CASSTRQQETQYF. DNA of the CDR3: TGTGCCAGCAGCACCCGACAGCAAGAGACCCAGTACTTC.

V gene TRBV6-5 combines with J gene TRBJ1-1, with D perhaps TRBD1 (5 bases). The CDR3 loop spans 14 amino acids. Trimming cost V 5 bases and J 4 bases, with 14 bases left between them. The V gene's germline CDR1 is MNHEY and CDR2 SVGAGI. The CDR3 bases are TGTGCCAGCAGTCTCCAGTCGGGGGGCACTGAAGCTTTCTTT. Protein sequence: CASSLQSGGTEAFF.

V usage is TRBV10-2 and J usage is TRBJ1-2; no firm D call. This CDR3 has 14 amino acids. V lost 7 bases and J lost 4, with 16 bases in between. Germline loops: CDR1 WSHSY, CDR2 SAAADI. This CDR3 reads CASTKDGRAYGYTF. The DNA of the CDR3 is TGCGCCAGCACAAAGGACGGCCGAGCCTATGGCTACACCTTC.

Only a few counts were recorded for this clone. The chain has TRBV18 and TRBJ2-6; 8 nucleotides align to TRBD1. Trimming at V came to 4 bases and at J to 3 bases, leaving 5 bases not matched to a gene. The germline CDR1 and CDR2 sequences are KGHSH and LQKENI. The CDR3 extends over 16 amino acids. This CDR3 is CASSQDRALGANVLTF. CDR3 coding DNA: TGTGCCAGCTCACAGGACAGGGCTCTTGGGGCCAACGTCCTGACTTTC.

The genes are TRBV6-5 and TRBJ1-2, with D tentatively TRBD1 (5 bases). The CDR3 has 15 amino acids. With 5 bases removed from V and 2 bases from J, the gap between germline ends came to 15 bases. Germline loops: CDR1 MNHEY, CDR2 SVGAGI. This chain's CDR3 is CASSPRQFLNYGYTF. DNA for the CDR3: TGTGCCAGCAGTCCTCGACAGTTCCTGAACTATGGCTACACCTTC.

V usage is TRBV18 and J usage is TRBJ1-1, with TRBD1 matching over 8 bases. V lost 3 bases, J lost 3 bases, and 3 bases stayed unmatched. Per germline, CDR1 KGHSH and CDR2 LQKENI. There are 14 residues in the CDR3. The CDR3 reads CASSPATGDTEAFF. CDR3 nucleotide sequence: TGTGCCAGCTCACCGGCGACAGGGGACACTGAAGCTTTCTTT.

On this clone: Since a far larger clone is one base different, this is likely a read error. The gene calls are TRBV7-2 and TRBJ2-5, with 12 positions matching TRBD2. The CDR3 contains 15 residues. V was clipped by 5 bases and J by 7 bases; unmatched bases: 8. Germline V gene data show CDR1 as SGHTA and CDR2 as FQGNSA. CDR3 nucleotides: TGTGCCAGCAGCATCGGACTAGCGGGAATAGGGACCCAGTACTTC. Protein: CASSIGLAGIGTQYF. Combining the CDR3 with reference TRBV7-2 and TRBJ2-5 gives the whole variable domain GAGVSQSPSNKVTEKGKDVELRCDPISGHTALYWYRQSLGQGLEFLIYFQGNSAPDKSGLPSDRFSAERTGGSVSTLTIQRTQQEDSAVYLCASSIGLAGIGTQYFGPGTRLLVL.

This clone has more than one count but fewer than ten. V usage is TRBV7-2 and J usage is TRBJ2-1, with D hard to call. The CDR3 runs to 14 residues. From germline, CDR1 is SGHTA and CDR2 FQGNSA. V lost 2 bases, J lost 5 bases, and 10 bases lay in between. CDR3 sequence (DNA): TGTGCCAGCAGCTTATACGTCCTCGACAATGAGCAGTTCTTC. Protein: CASSLYVLDNEQFF.

This sequence joins TRBV5-8 and TRBJ2-1; 8 bases match TRBD1. The ends lost 2 bases at V and 3 bases at J; junction bases unmatched: 10. The CDR3 spans 17 residues. In germline, CDR1 is SGHTS, CDR2 YDEGEE. The CDR3 nucleotides read TGTGCCAGCAGCTTTGGACAGGGATTCCCCCTCTACAATGAGCAGTTCTTC. Translation gives CASSFGQGFPLYNEQFF.

This chain links TRBV9 with TRBJ1-1, with 8 nucleotides matching TRBD1. The CDR3 runs 15 residues. Looked up from germline, CDR1 is SGDLS and CDR2 is YYNGEE. Trimming removed 3 bases from V and 3 bases from J; junction bases left unmatched: 7. The CDR3 is CASSAGQGTDTEAFF. CDR3 sequence (DNA): TGTGCCAGCAGCGCCGGACAGGGCACGGACACTGAAGCTTTCTTT.

The chain recombines TRBV11-2 with TRBJ2-1; D is ambiguous. The CDR3 length is 12 residues. Trimming took off 0 bases at V and 6 bases at J, with 3 bases between the two ends. Germline CDR1 and CDR2: SGHAT and FQNNGV. DNA of the CDR3: TGTGCCAGCAGCTTAGATCTCAATGAGCAGTTCTTC. Protein: CASSLDLNEQFF.

The table lists this clone with a count of one. The V call is TRBV5-8, the J call TRBJ2-5; D not resolved. Germline lookup yields CDR1 SGHTS and CDR2 YDEGEE. Trimming stripped 5 bases from V and 4 bases from J, with 9 bases between. This CDR3 is built from 12 residues. CDR3 coding DNA: TGTGCCAGCAGAGCGTGGGGAGAGACCCAGTACTTC. Protein: CASRAWGETQYF.

This rearrangement joins TRBV6-1 to TRBJ1-4; D might be TRBD1 (5 bases). From germline, CDR1 is MNHNS and CDR2 SASEGT. This CDR3 region has 14 residues. Trimming removed 6 bases from V and 7 bases from J, with 15 bases in between. The CDR3 DNA follows: TGTGCCAGCAGATACGGAGGGACCGGTGAAAAACTGTTTTTT. Residues: CASRYGGTGEKLFF.

The chain has TRBV10-2 and TRBJ2-7, with TRBD1 matching over 10 bases. CDR3 length: 15 residues. The trim removed 2 bases at V and 3 bases at J, leaving 4 bases unmatched. Germline V CDR1 and CDR2: WSHSY, SAAADI. The CDR3 region has the DNA TGCGCCAGCAGTGAGCCCAGGACAGGGGGCTACGAGCAGTACTTC. Residues: CASSEPRTGGYEQYF.

The rearrangement links TRBV9 to TRBJ2-1; D may be TRBD2 (6 bases). CDR3 length: 14 amino acids. The ends were cut back, 4 bases at V and 4 bases at J, with 12 bases in the middle. Germline V gene lookup returns CDR1 SGDLS and CDR2 YYNGEE. CDR3 protein: CASSPSASYNEQFF. In nucleotides, the CDR3 is TGTGCCAGCAGCCCTAGCGCTAGTTACAATGAGCAGTTCTTC. The complete variable domain, with remaining parts taken from reference TRBV9 and TRBJ2-1, reads DSGVTQTPKHLITATGQRVTLRCSPRSGDLSVYWYQQSLDQGLQFLIQYYNGEERAKGNILERFSAQQFPDLHSELNLSSLELGDSALYFCASSPSASYNEQFFGPGTRLTVL.

The chain couples TRBV27 to TRBJ2-7; 8 nucleotides agree with TRBD1. The CDR3 has 14 residues. Germline CDR1 is MNHEY and CDR2 is SMNVEV (reference sequence). V lost 8 bases to trimming and J lost 2 bases; unmatched junction nucleotides: 8. The DNA of the CDR3 is TGTGCCAGCTCAGACCAGGACAGGGCCTACGAGCAGTACTTC. Its protein is CASSDQDRAYEQYF.